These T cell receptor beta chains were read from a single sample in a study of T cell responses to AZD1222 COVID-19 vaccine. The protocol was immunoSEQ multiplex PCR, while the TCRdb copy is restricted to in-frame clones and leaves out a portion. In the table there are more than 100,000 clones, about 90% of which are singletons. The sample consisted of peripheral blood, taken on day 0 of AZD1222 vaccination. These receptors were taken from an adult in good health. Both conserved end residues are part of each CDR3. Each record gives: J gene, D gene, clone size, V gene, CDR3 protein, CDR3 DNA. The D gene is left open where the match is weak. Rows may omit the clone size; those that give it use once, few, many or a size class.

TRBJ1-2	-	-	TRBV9	CASSRDTFRGYTF	TGTGCCAGCAGCCGTGACACTTTTCGGGGCTACACCTTC
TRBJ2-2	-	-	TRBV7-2	CASSLAFAGTGELFF	TGTGCCAGCAGCTTAGCATTTGCCGGCACCGGGGAGCTGTTTTTT
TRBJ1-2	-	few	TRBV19	CASSFPGNYGYTF	TGTGCCAGTAGTTTCCCCGGAAACTATGGCTACACCTTC
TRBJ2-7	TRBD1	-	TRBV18	CASSHPGQGSYEQYF	TGTGCCAGCTCACACCCGGGACAGGGCTCCTACGAGCAGTACTTC
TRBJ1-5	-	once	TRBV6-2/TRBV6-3	CASSYRRDRQPQHF	TGTGCCAGCAGTTACCGACGAGACAGGCAGCCCCAGCATTTT
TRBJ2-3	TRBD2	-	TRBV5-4	CASSLFLAGATTDTQYF	TGTGCCAGCAGCTTGTTCTTAGCGGGGGCTACCACAGATACGCAGTATTTT
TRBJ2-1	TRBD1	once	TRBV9	CASSVGGQVAYNEQFF	TGTGCCAGCAGCGTAGGGGGACAGGTGGCCTACAATGAGCAGTTCTTC
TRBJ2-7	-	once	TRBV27	CASSFSRAYEQYF	TGTGCCAGCAGTTTCTCCAGGGCCTACGAGCAGTACTTC
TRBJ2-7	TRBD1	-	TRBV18	CASSIDRVDEQYF	TGTGCCAGCTCAATCGACAGGGTCGACGAGCAGTACTTC
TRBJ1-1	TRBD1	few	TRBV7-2	CASSFTGDPEAFF	TGTGCCAGCAGCTTTACAGGGGACCCTGAAGCTTTCTTT
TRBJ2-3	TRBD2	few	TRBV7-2	CASSFVAGASTDTQYF	TGTGCCAGCAGCTTCGTAGCGGGAGCTAGCACAGATACGCAGTATTTT
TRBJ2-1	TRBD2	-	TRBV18	CASSSGGDNEQFF	TGTGCCAGCTCATCCGGGGGGGACAATGAGCAGTTCTTC
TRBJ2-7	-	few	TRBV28	CASSLSGAVSYEQYF	TGTGCCAGCAGTTTGTCAGGGGCGGTCTCCTACGAGCAGTACTTC
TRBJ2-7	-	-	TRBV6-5	CASRRELGYEQYF	TGTGCCAGCCGCAGGGAACTGGGCTACGAGCAGTACTTC
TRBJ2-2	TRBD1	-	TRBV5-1	CASSLGQGPGELFF	TGCGCCAGCAGCTTGGGACAGGGGCCCGGGGAGCTGTTTTTT
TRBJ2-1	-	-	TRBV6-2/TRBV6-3	CASSYELTGRGPFNEQFF	TGTGCCAGCAGTTATGAGTTGACTGGAAGGGGACCCTTCAATGAGCAGTTCTTC
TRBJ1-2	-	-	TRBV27	CASSSTALSPGGYTF	TGTGCCAGCAGTTCAACCGCCCTCTCGCCGGGTGGCTACACCTTC
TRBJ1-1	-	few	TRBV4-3	CASSQGAGARNEAFF	TGCGCCAGCAGCCAAGGGGCGGGGGCGCGGAATGAAGCTTTCTTT
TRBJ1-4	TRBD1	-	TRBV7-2	CASSLGDRGKKLFF	TGTGCCAGCAGCTTAGGGGACAGGGGAAAAAAACTGTTTTTT
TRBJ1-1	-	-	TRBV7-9	CASNIDLRQNTEAFF	TGTGCCAGCAACATAGACCTCCGGCAGAACACTGAAGCTTTCTTT
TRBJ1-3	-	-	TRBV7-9	CASSFPGRSGNTIYF	TGTGCCAGCAGCTTCCCGGGACGCTCTGGAAACACCATATATTTT
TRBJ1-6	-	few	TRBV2	CASSGQSSPLHF	TGTGCCAGCAGCGGACAGTCTTCACCCCTCCACTTT
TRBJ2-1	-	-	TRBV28	CASRGGDRAYNEQFF	TGTGCCAGCAGGGGGGGGGACAGAGCCTACAATGAGCAGTTCTTC
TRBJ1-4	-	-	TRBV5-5	CASSLEQFATNEKLFF	TGTGCCAGCAGCTTGGAACAGTTCGCAACTAATGAAAAACTGTTTTTT
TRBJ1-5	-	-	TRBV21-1	CASSALAGLDQPQHF	TGTGCCAGCAGCGCACTTGCGGGCCTGGATCAGCCCCAGCATTTT
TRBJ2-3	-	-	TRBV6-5	CASSLSGAETDTQYF	TGTGCCAGCAGTTTGTCGGGGGCAGAGACAGATACGCAGTATTTT
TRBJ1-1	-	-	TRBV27	CASSLFKGTVNTEAFF	TGTGCCAGCAGCCTCTTCAAAGGGACGGTGAACACTGAAGCTTTCTTT
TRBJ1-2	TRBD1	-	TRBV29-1	CSATGDGYTF	TGCAGCGCGACAGGGGATGGCTACACCTTC
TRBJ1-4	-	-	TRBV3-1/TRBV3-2	CASSHGSDKLFF	TGTGCCAGCAGCCACGGGTCAGACAAACTGTTTTTT
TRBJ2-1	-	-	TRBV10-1	CASRGNFPGEQFF	TGCGCCAGCAGGGGGAACTTTCCGGGTGAGCAGTTCTTC
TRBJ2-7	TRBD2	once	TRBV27	CASSSLGSGRVYEQYF	TGTGCCAGCAGTTCCCTGGGGAGCGGGAGGGTCTACGAGCAGTACTTC
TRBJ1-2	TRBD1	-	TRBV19	CASRQLRDRGFGYTF	TGTGCCAGTAGACAGCTCCGGGACAGGGGGTTTGGCTACACCTTC
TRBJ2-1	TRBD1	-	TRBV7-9	CASAPGTGSTSSYNEQFF	TGTGCCAGCGCCCCCGGGACAGGGAGTACGAGCTCCTACAATGAGCAGTTCTTC
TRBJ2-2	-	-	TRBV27	CASSTRKSTVSNTGELFF	TGTGCCAGCAGCACCCGAAAATCTACAGTTTCGAACACCGGGGAGCTGTTTTTT
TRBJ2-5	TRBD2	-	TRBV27	CASSLTSGEYQETQYF	TGTGCCAGCAGTCTTACTAGCGGGGAATACCAAGAGACCCAGTACTTC
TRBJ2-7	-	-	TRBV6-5	CASSYGGASPYEQYF	TGTGCCAGCAGTTACGGAGGCGCGTCTCCCTACGAGCAGTACTTC
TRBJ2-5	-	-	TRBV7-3	CASSLQYQETQYF	TGTGCCAGCAGCTTACAGTACCAAGAGACCCAGTACTTC
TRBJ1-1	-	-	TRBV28	CASSLGFQAFF	TGTGCCAGCAGTTTAGGGTTTCAGGCTTTCTTT
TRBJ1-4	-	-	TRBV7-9	CASSLASGGRREKLFF	TGTGCCAGCAGCTTAGCGTCCGGGGGGCGAAGGGAAAAACTGTTTTTT
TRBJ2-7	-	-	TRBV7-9	CASSLLAGTLQEQYF	TGTGCCAGCAGCTTATTGGCAGGGACCCTCCAAGAGCAGTACTTC
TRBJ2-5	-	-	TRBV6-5	CASRAQETQYF	TGTGCCAGCAGAGCCCAAGAGACCCAGTACTTC
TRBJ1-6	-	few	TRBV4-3	CASSQEGSNSPLHF	TGCGCCAGCAGCCAAGAGGGATCCAATTCACCCCTCCACTTT
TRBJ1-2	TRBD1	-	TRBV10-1	CAALSRGGDYGYTF	TGCGCCGCCCTCTCCAGGGGGGGGGACTATGGCTACACCTTC
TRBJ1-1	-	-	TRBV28	CASSRGRAFF	TGTGCCAGCAGCAGGGGTCGGGCTTTCTTT
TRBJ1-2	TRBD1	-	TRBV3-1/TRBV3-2	CASSLGTDYGYTF	TGTGCCAGCAGCCTCGGGACAGATTATGGCTACACCTTC